These T cell receptor beta chains were read from a single sample in a study of T cells in Graves' hyperthyroidism and ophthalmopathy. TCRdb recomputed calls from the multiplex PCR reads with MiXCR, one row per CDR3 protein. The data contain hundreds of thousands of distinct CDR3 sequences, nearly 20% of them singletons. Material for sequencing was blood. Receptors were obtained from a man between 35 and 55 years old with Graves' ophthalmopathy. The CDR3 runs from the conserved cysteine through the conserved F or W. The order of the fields is V gene, clone size, D gene, J gene, CDR3 DNA, CDR3 protein. A D gene is named only where the DNA matches it firmly. Expanded clones get a size class; other rows say once, few or many, or leave the size out.

V: TRBV27
size: .
D: .
J: TRBJ1-5
DNA: TGTGCCAGCAGTTCGAACAGGCAGCCCCAGCATTTT
CDR3: CASSSNRQPQHF

V: TRBV7-4
size: few
D: .
J: TRBJ1-5
DNA: TGTGCCAGCAGCCCCTTTTGGATCCGCAATCAGCCCCAGCATTTT
CDR3: CASSPFWIRNQPQHF

V: TRBV12-3/TRBV12-4
size: many
D: .
J: TRBJ2-7
DNA: TGTGCCAGCAGTTTAAGACAGGTCGACGAGCAGTACTTC
CDR3: CASSLRQVDEQYF

V: TRBV10-3
size: .
D: TRBD2
J: TRBJ2-1
DNA: TGTGCCATCAGTGAGTCGTCTAGCGGGGGGTACAATGAGCAGTTCTTC
CDR3: CAISESSSGGYNEQFF

V: TRBV20-1
size: many
D: .
J: TRBJ2-1
DNA: TGCAGTGCTAGAGGGGTGGATAGCTCCTACAATGAGCAGTTCTTC
CDR3: CSARGVDSSYNEQFF

V: TRBV20-1
size: many
D: TRBD2
J: TRBJ2-3
DNA: TGCAGTGCGGAACCTAGCGGGAGAACAGATACGCAGTATTTT
CDR3: CSAEPSGRTDTQYF

V: TRBV4-1
size: .
D: TRBD2
J: TRBJ2-3
DNA: TGCGCCAGCAGCCACCCCGGGGGGACAGATACGCAGTATTTT
CDR3: CASSHPGGTDTQYF

V: TRBV6-2/TRBV6-3
size: .
D: TRBD1
J: TRBJ2-2
DNA: TGTGCCAGCACGGGACAGGGAGTCACCGGGGAGCTGTTTTTT
CDR3: CASTGQGVTGELFF

V: TRBV12-3/TRBV12-4
size: .
D: .
J: TRBJ1-2
DNA: TGTGCCAGCAGTCATCCCTTCAGGGCGTATGGCTACACCTTC
CDR3: CASSHPFRAYGYTF

V: TRBV30
size: many
D: .
J: TRBJ1-1
DNA: TGTGCCTGGAGGGCGAACAAGAACACTGAAGCTTTCTTT
CDR3: CAWRANKNTEAFF

V: TRBV4-2
size: .
D: TRBD2
J: TRBJ2-4
DNA: TGTGCCAGCAGCCAAGATCCACGGGGCGGGAGGGGCGACAAAAACATTCAGTACTTC
CDR3: CASSQDPRGGRGDKNIQYF

V: TRBV3-1
size: .
D: .
J: TRBJ1-4
DNA: TGTGCCAGCAGCCAAGGGTGGTCTAATGAAAAACTGTTTTTT
CDR3: CASSQGWSNEKLFF

V: TRBV7-2
size: many
D: .
J: TRBJ2-3
DNA: TGTGCCAGCACGACTGGGCATGGGGCCAGCACAGATACGCAGTATTTT
CDR3: CASTTGHGASTDTQYF

V: TRBV6-1
size: .
D: .
J: TRBJ2-1
DNA: TGTGCCAGCGCCACTAGTTTCGGGCCCTACAATGAGCAGTTCTTC
CDR3: CASATSFGPYNEQFF

V: TRBV15
size: many
D: .
J: TRBJ1-1
DNA: TGTGCCACCAGCAGAGTTTCGGGCCACGGGACTGAAGCTTTCTTT
CDR3: CATSRVSGHGTEAFF

V: TRBV6-1
size: few
D: .
J: TRBJ1-1
DNA: TGTGCCAGCAGTGAAGCGGGTAGGGGGAATGAAGCTTTCTTT
CDR3: CASSEAGRGNEAFF

V: TRBV27
size: .
D: .
J: TRBJ1-1
DNA: TGTGCCACCACCGGACTGGGGACTGAAGCTTTCTTT
CDR3: CATTGLGTEAFF

V: TRBV29-1
size: few
D: .
J: TRBJ1-1
DNA: TGCAGCGTCCCAGGCTACACTGAAGCTTTCTTT
CDR3: CSVPGYTEAFF

V: TRBV7-8
size: few
D: .
J: TRBJ1-1
DNA: TGTGCCAGCAGCTTAGCGCACAGCCCAACGGGCACTGAAGCTTTCTTT
CDR3: CASSLAHSPTGTEAFF

V: TRBV28
size: .
D: .
J: TRBJ1-3
DNA: TGTGCCAGCAGTTTACTCATTTTAGGGGGTGGAAGGTCTGGAAACGCCATATATTTT
CDR3: CASSLLILGGGRSGNAIYF

V: TRBV3-1
size: few
D: .
J: TRBJ2-6
DNA: TGTGCCAGCAGCCATGCTTTCTCTGGGGCCAACGTCCTGACTTTC
CDR3: CASSHAFSGANVLTF

V: TRBV7-9
size: .
D: .
J: TRBJ2-3
DNA: TGTGCCAGCAGCTTATTAGGCAGCGACACAGATACGCAGTATTTT
CDR3: CASSLLGSDTDTQYF

V: TRBV27
size: many
D: .
J: TRBJ1-2
DNA: TGTGCCAGCAGTCGAGGGGAGGGTTGGGACTATGGCTACACCTTC
CDR3: CASSRGEGWDYGYTF

V: TRBV28
size: many
D: .
J: TRBJ2-1
DNA: TGTGCCAGCAGTTCCCTAGCGTATGAGCAGTTCTTC
CDR3: CASSSLAYEQFF

V: TRBV9
size: .
D: .
J: TRBJ1-2
DNA: TGTGCCAGCAGCGTAGAGGCCAGGAGGAACTATGGCTACACCTTC
CDR3: CASSVEARRNYGYTF

V: TRBV5-1
size: few
D: .
J: TRBJ2-5
DNA: TGCGCCAGCAGCTTAACGGTCAGACAAGAGACCCAGTACTTC
CDR3: CASSLTVRQETQYF

V: TRBV15
size: .
D: .
J: TRBJ2-5
DNA: TGTGCCACCAGCAGTTCCTACCGGGAGACCCAGTACTTC
CDR3: CATSSSYRETQYF

V: TRBV10-3
size: many
D: .
J: TRBJ1-1
DNA: TGTGCCATCAGTGAAAGGACAGTTAACACTGAAGCTTTCTTT
CDR3: CAISERTVNTEAFF

V: TRBV18
size: few
D: .
J: TRBJ2-7
DNA: TGTGCCAGCTCACCCCCGACGGTCGACGAGCAGTACTTC
CDR3: CASSPPTVDEQYF

V: TRBV29-1
size: .
D: TRBD1
J: TRBJ2-7
DNA: TGCAGCGTTGAAGAATGGACAGGGACGGGCTACGAGCAGTACTTC
CDR3: CSVEEWTGTGYEQYF

V: TRBV5-4
size: .
D: .
J: TRBJ2-3
DNA: TGTGCCAGCAGCTTGGAGGGAGCTAGCCGCACAGATACGCAGTATTTT
CDR3: CASSLEGASRTDTQYF

V: TRBV20-1
size: .
D: .
J: TRBJ2-7
DNA: TGCAGTGCTCGGGGGCGCGATTACGAGCAGTACTTC
CDR3: CSARGRDYEQYF

V: TRBV20-1
size: many
D: .
J: TRBJ1-3
DNA: TGCAGTGCTAGACCAGAGGCAGGCTCTGGAAACACCATATATTTT
CDR3: CSARPEAGSGNTIYF

V: TRBV29-1
size: .
D: TRBD1
J: TRBJ2-7
DNA: TGCAGCGTTGACAGGGGGTACGAGCAGTACTTC
CDR3: CSVDRGYEQYF

V: TRBV19
size: once
D: .
J: TRBJ2-1
DNA: TGTGCCAGTAGTATATTGACGGTTAGTGGTGCCAATGAGCAGTTCTTC
CDR3: CASSILTVSGANEQFF

V: TRBV28
size: many
D: .
J: TRBJ1-1
DNA: TGTGCCAGCAGTCCCGGACATATCAGGACTGAAGCTTTCTTT
CDR3: CASSPGHIRTEAFF

V: TRBV5-1
size: .
D: TRBD1
J: TRBJ2-5
DNA: TGCGCCAGCAGCGGGGGACAGGGTTGGGAGACCCAGTACTTC
CDR3: CASSGGQGWETQYF

V: TRBV3-1
size: .
D: .
J: TRBJ2-1
DNA: TGTGCCAGCAGCCAATATGACTTCAATGAGCAGTTCTTC
CDR3: CASSQYDFNEQFF

V: TRBV6-1
size: many
D: TRBD2
J: TRBJ2-7
DNA: TGTGCCAGCAGTCGAGGGACTAGCGGGGGAGCCTACGAGCAGTACTTC
CDR3: CASSRGTSGGAYEQYF

V: TRBV28
size: .
D: .
J: TRBJ2-1
DNA: TGTGCCAGCGGTCTCCTAGCAAATGAGCAGTTCTTC
CDR3: CASGLLANEQFF

V: TRBV5-1
size: many
D: .
J: TRBJ2-1
DNA: TGCGCCAGCAGCTTGCAGGACAATGAGCAGTTCTTC
CDR3: CASSLQDNEQFF

V: TRBV2
size: few
D: .
J: TRBJ2-7
DNA: TGTGCCAGCAGGATGGGCAGGACCTACGAGCAGTACTTC
CDR3: CASRMGRTYEQYF